The 16 T cell receptor beta chains in this list originate from one sample, sequenced in a study of blood T cell repertoires in COVID-19 (dated by TCRdb to the early 2020s). Library creation used the immunoSEQ multiplex PCR assay. This immuneACCESS table, as held by TCRdb, lists in-frame sequences with V and J called but not all clones. Of the missing ones, under half trace to an unresolved V gene in checked studies; the others have no known cause. The sample table records about 50,000 clones; approximately 80% of these occur just once. The ten largest clones add up to about two fifths of the sample. Sequenced sample: peripheral blood. Receptors were obtained from a man aged 70-80 years with active or convalescent COVID-19.

The chain uses TRBV28 and TRBJ1-4; D remains ambiguous. Germline CDR1 is MDHEN and CDR2 is SYDVKM. The CDR3 covers 15 residues. Deletions cut 5 bases from V and 8 bases from J, with 18 bases between. CDR3 sequence reads: CASSPPGREEEKLFF. The CDR3 bases are TGTGCCAGCAGTCCCCCCGGGAGGGAGGAGGAAAAACTGTTTTTT. The whole variable domain, filled in from reference TRBV28 and TRBJ1-4, reads DVKVTQSSRYLVKRTGEKVFLECVQDMDHENMFWYRQDPGLGLRLIYFSYDVKMKEKGDIPEGYSVSREKKERFSLILESASTNQTSMYLCASSPPGREEEKLFFGSGTQLSVL.

This sequence joins TRBV6-1 and TRBJ1-2, with TRBD1 matching over 7 bases. Per germline, CDR1 MNHNS and CDR2 SASEGT. The CDR3 is made up of 17 amino acids. V was pared by 4 bases and J by 4 bases, with 15 bases of the junction left unmatched. CDR3 residues: CASSGYTGDKLIYGYTF. The DNA of the CDR3 is TGTGCCAGCAGTGGCTATACAGGGGACAAACTTATCTATGGCTACACCTTC.

The chain carries TRBV3-1 (or the pseudogene TRBV3-2) and TRBJ2-1; TRBD2 aligns across 10 bases. The CDR3 extends over 17 amino acids. From germline, CDR1 is LGHDT and CDR2 YNNKEL (reference sequence). V dropped 0 bases and J dropped 7; count of bases not matched to a gene: 9. CDR3 residues: CASSQDSSGGQGNEQFF. CDR3 DNA: TGTGCCAGCAGCCAAGATAGTAGCGGGGGGCAAGGAAATGAGCAGTTCTTC.

This chain links TRBV5-1 with TRBJ2-5; TRBD2 agrees at 13 bases. Trimming at V came to 0 bases and at J to 5 bases, leaving 4 bases not matched to a gene. The length of the CDR3 is 16 residues. Germline CDR1 SGHRS, CDR2 YFSETQ. The CDR3 DNA follows: TGCGCCAGCAGCTTGGGGTGGACTAGCGGGAGTGAGACCCAGTACTTC. Translating gives CASSLGWTSGSETQYF.

This clone was picked up a small number of times. The chain recombines TRBV7-2 with TRBJ2-7, with D perhaps matching TRBD2 (5 bases). The V and J ends lost 7 bases and 2 bases respectively, with 15 bases between them. The germline V gene has CDR1 SGHTA and CDR2 FQGNSA. The length of the CDR3 is 14 residues. The CDR3 DNA is TGTGCCAGCACCGAGGGCCTCCTCCCCTACGAGCAGTACTTC. This gives the protein CASTEGLLPYEQYF.

The gene calls are TRBV28 and TRBJ1-3, with D maybe TRBD1 (6 bases). The germline gives CDR1 MDHEN, CDR2 SYDVKM. Trimming took off 6 bases at V and 3 bases at J, with 15 bases between the two ends. This CDR3 comprises 15 residues. DNA of the CDR3: TGTGCCAGCAGAATAGGGGGATCGAGTGGAAACACCATATATTTT. The encoded protein is CASRIGGSSGNTIYF.

The V and J genes are TRBV4-2 and TRBJ2-5; D possibly corresponds to TRBD1 (5 bases). V lost 0 bases and J 2 bases, leaving 19 bases between the germline ends. The germline V gene encodes CDR1 LGHNA and CDR2 YNFKEQ. CDR3 length: 18 residues. The CDR3 reads CASSQDSRQGSRQETQYF. CDR3 DNA sequence: TGTGCCAGCAGCCAAGATAGCCGGCAGGGAAGTAGGCAAGAGACCCAGTACTTC.

The chain is built from TRBV11-3 and TRBJ2-1; 10 positions match TRBD1. J was trimmed by 8 bases and V by 1 base; bases with no gene match: 5. Germline V gives CDR1 SGHNT, CDR2 YENEEA. This CDR3 is 15 amino acids long. The CDR3 nucleotides read TGTGCCAGCAGCTTAGGTGGGACAGGGGACCATGAGCAGTTCTTC. Translation gives CASSLGGTGDHEQFF.

V gene TRBV28 combines with J gene TRBJ1-1; TRBD1 aligns across 12 bases. Unmatched junction bases numbered 10, after V lost 6 bases and J lost 5 bases. The CDR3 is 16 amino acids. Germline loops: CDR1 MDHEN, CDR2 SYDVKM. CDR3 nucleotide sequence: TGTGCCAGCAGCTCTCCGGGACAGGGGGCGCGGACTGAAGCTTTCTTT. The encoded protein is CASSSPGQGARTEAFF.

This clone occurred once. This chain joins TRBV6-1 and TRBJ2-7, with TRBD2 matching over 13 bases. Germline V gives CDR1 MNHNS, CDR2 SASEGT. V was clipped by 6 bases and J by 1 base; unmatched bases: 6. The CDR3 is 16 residues long. CDR3 loop: CASRERTSGRSYEQYF. The CDR3 DNA reads as TGTGCCAGCAGGGAACGGACTAGCGGGAGATCCTACGAGCAGTACTTC.

Many counts were recorded for this clone. The chain uses TRBV11-2 and TRBJ2-1; 8 bases agree with TRBD2. The CDR3 spans 14 residues. Germline assignment: CDR1 SGHAT and CDR2 FQNNGV. J lost 12 bases, V lost 1 base, and 8 bases had no gene match. The CDR3 DNA is TGTGCCAGCAGCTTAGGGGGTAGCGGGATTGTGCAGTTCTTC. As protein: CASSLGGSGIVQFF.

This clone was counted between two and nine times. The chain combines TRBV29-1 with TRBJ2-1; weak D call: TRBD2 (5 bases). This CDR3 is built from 17 residues. The V end was cut by 0 bases, the J end by 9 bases, with 24 bases between. Germline V CDR1 and CDR2: SQVTM, ANQGSEA. CDR3 residues: CSVEDPSSPAGLSEQFF. For the CDR3, the DNA is TGCAGCGTTGAAGATCCGTCCAGCCCCGCTGGACTCTCTGAGCAGTTCTTC.

This CDR3 is CASTSTGFNEQFF. DNA for the CDR3: TGTGCCAGCACCTCGACGGGGTTCAATGAGCAGTTCTTC. The V call is TRBV12-3 or TRBV12-4, the J call TRBJ2-1, with D maybe TRBD2 (5 bases). The length of the CDR3 is 13 residues. Trimming shortened V by 7 bases and J by 6 bases, and 13 bases separated the two germline ends.

This chain links TRBV11-3 with TRBJ1-2; TRBD1 matches at 8 bases. V lost 5 bases to trimming and J lost 9 bases; unmatched junction nucleotides: 8. The CDR3 consists of 13 residues. Germline CDR1 is SGHNT and CDR2 is YENEEA. The CDR3 is CASSPGQGGSYTF. The CDR3 DNA follows: TGTGCCAGCAGCCCCGGACAGGGCGGTAGCTACACCTTC.

The genes are TRBV5-1 and TRBJ1-2; D remains ambiguous. Germline values: CDR1 SGHRS, CDR2 YFSETQ. This CDR3 comprises 12 residues. With 1 base removed from V and 6 bases from J, the gap between germline ends came to 7 bases. The CDR3 protein is CASSLRGNGYTF. The DNA for the CDR3 is TGCGCCAGCAGCTTGAGAGGGAATGGCTACACCTTC.

The V gene is TRBV7-9, the J gene TRBJ1-1; TRBD1 might be the D (6 bases). Trimming shortened V by 1 base and J by 2 bases, and 8 bases separated the two germline ends. The CDR3 is 14 residues long. CDR1 and CDR2 from the germline V gene are SEHNR and FQNEAQ (reference sequence). CDR3: CASSLGQDNTEAFF. CDR3 coding DNA: TGTGCCAGCAGCTTAGGACAGGATAACACTGAAGCTTTCTTT.